Presented here are 5 T cell receptor beta chains from one specimen sequenced in a study of CXCR3-negative and CXCR3-positive naive CD8 T cells. The authors made the TRB cDNA libraries by 5' RACE using UMI labels. TCRdb re-called the 5' RACE reads and shows each CDR3 protein once, DNA omitted. The sample totals about 42,000 distinct CDR3 sequences. Sequenced: naive CXCR3- CD8+ T cells from blood. Subset specified: CD45RO-CCR7+CD27+CD95- naive CD8+ T cells lacking CXCR3 (TNR3-). These receptors were collected from a human donor in good health. Some clones in this sample may be carry-over from other donors' samples.

The chain couples TRBV15 to TRBJ1-2; the D call of TRBD1 rests on TCRdb alone, since no DNA is present to check it. The CDR3 has 15 amino acids. Looked up from germline, CDR1 is LNHNV and CDR2 is YYDKDF (reference sequence). CDR3 protein: CATGTFRQGAWGYTF.

Its frequency marks this clonotype as medium-sized. The chain employs TRBV20-1 and TRBJ2-1; TCRdb proposes TRBD2, but this gene call is untestable without DNA. Germline values: CDR1 DFQATT, CDR2 SNEGSKA (reference sequence). The CDR3 consists of 14 residues. The CDR3 sequence: CSANSGGDYNEQFF.

This rearrangement joins TRBV7-3 to TRBJ2-1; as DNA is missing, the TRBD1 call by TCRdb cannot be tested. CDR1 is SGHTA, CDR2 FQGTGA, per germline. The CDR3 is 15 amino acids. The chain's CDR3 is CASSLTRRDRNEQFF.

This chain connects TRBV2 to TRBJ2-1; TCRdb outputs TRBD2, but without DNA this stays unchecked. Looked up from germline, CDR1 is SNHLY and CDR2 is FYNNEI. This CDR3 is built from 16 residues. CDR3 loop: CASSVKGPQLYNEQFF.

This chain connects TRBV5-1 to TRBJ1-1. The germline V gene has CDR1 SGHRS and CDR2 YFSETQ. The CDR3 covers 16 residues. The CDR3 spells CASSLVSFDLNTEAFF.